What follows are 16 T cell receptor beta chains derived from one specimen sequenced in a study of glioma-infiltrating T cells. TCR alpha and beta CDR3 regions were amplified from RNA using iRepertoire nested multiplex PCR. TCRdb independently ran MiXCR on the multiplex PCR reads; one entry per CDR3 protein. Of 150,000 or so distinct CDR3 sequences in the sample, around 40% were seen once. The sample comprised glioma tissue, nonneoplastic brain tissue, or PBMCs (not recorded which). These TCRs come from a human donor with low-grade glioma or glioblastoma, undergoing nonglioma brain surgery, or in good health (not recorded which).

The chain uses TRBV20-1 and TRBJ1-6; D unresolved. In germline, CDR1 is DFQATT, CDR2 SNEGSKA (reference sequence). With 1 base removed from V and 13 bases from J, the gap between germline ends came to 2 bases. The CDR3 extends over 9 amino acids. As DNA, the CDR3 is TGCAGTGCTAGAGTCCCCCTCCACTTT. As protein: CSARVPLHF.

J is TRBJ2-7 and V is TRBV5-1, with 7 bases identical to TRBD2. CDR1 SGHRS and CDR2 YFSETQ come from the germline V gene. The V segment lost 2 bases and the J segment 6 bases; nucleotides outside the gene matches: 8. CDR3 size: 14 residues. The CDR3 sequence: CASSLGGRVAEQYF. CDR3 DNA: TGCGCCAGCAGCTTAGGCGGGAGAGTCGCCGAGCAGTACTTC.

The chain combines TRBV6-2 or TRBV6-3 with TRBJ2-1; D gene unclear. This CDR3 has 14 amino acids. CDR1 MNHEY and CDR2 SVGEGT come from the germline V gene. The V gene lost 0 bases and the J gene lost 6 bases, with 9 bases spanning the gap. The chain's CDR3 is CASSYSGQINEQFF. The DNA of the CDR3 is TGTGCCAGCAGTTACTCTGGGCAGATCAATGAGCAGTTCTTC.

CDR3 residues: CASSEVAPYEQYF. The CDR3 DNA is TGTGCCAGCAGTGAAGTGGCCCCCTACGAGCAGTACTTC. V gene TRBV6-2 or TRBV6-3 combines with J gene TRBJ2-7; D gene unclear. In germline, CDR1 is MNHEY, CDR2 SVGEGT. The CDR3 consists of 13 residues. Trimming took off 5 bases at V and 2 bases at J, with 10 bases between the two ends.

This clonotype was seen only once. One junction end disagrees with the germline gene, perhaps due to a read error. This chain links TRBV6-2 or TRBV6-3 with TRBJ2-4; maybe TRBD2 (6 bases). Germline CDR1 reads MNHEY; CDR2 reads SVGEGT. This CDR3 has 15 residues. CDR3 in DNA: TGTGCCAGCAGTTACCGGGGGAGCGCCAAAAACATTGAGTACTTC. Residues: CASSYRGSAKNIEYF.

The CDR3 coding sequence is TGTGCCAGCAGCTCGGTCAGAAAGACCCAGTACTTC. This sequence encodes CASSSVRKTQYF. The J gene is TRBJ2-5, the V gene TRBV7-2, with D unresolved. Trimming stripped 4 bases from V and 6 bases from J, with 9 bases between. There are 12 residues in the CDR3. CDR1 SGHTA and CDR2 FQGNSA come from the germline V gene.

The rearrangement joins TRBV20-1 to TRBJ2-3; TRBD2 aligns across 13 bases. The CDR3 is 19 residues long. CDR1 and CDR2 (germline): DFQATT, SNEGSKA (reference sequence). V lost 5 bases to trimming and J lost 4 bases; unmatched junction nucleotides: 18. The CDR3 nucleotides are TGCAGTGCTGGGTCGGGACTAGCGGGAAGGGTCCACCATGCAGATACGCAGTATTTT. Protein sequence: CSAGSGLAGRVHHADTQYF.

By sample share, this clonotype is medium-sized (0.01 to 0.1%). The CDR3 loop is CASSSGTSGIQTQYF. CDR3 nucleotide sequence: TGTGCCAGCAGTTCCGGGACTAGCGGGATTCAGACCCAGTACTTC. The V and J genes are TRBV6-1 and TRBJ2-5; 13 bases fit TRBD2. Germline CDR1 reads MNHNS; CDR2 reads SASEGT. This CDR3 is built from 15 residues. V lost 5 bases to trimming and J lost 6 bases; unmatched junction nucleotides: 6.

About this clonotype: It is likely a read error, because the conserved phenylalanine at the end of the CDR3 is missing. The gene calls are TRBV6-2 or TRBV6-3 and TRBJ1-2, with 8 nucleotides matching TRBD1. The CDR3 is 13 residues long. V trimming: 2 bases; J trimming: 6 bases; junction bases outside the gene matches: 2. Germline CDR1 reads MNHEY; CDR2 reads SVGEGT. CDR3 sequence reads: CASSYLTGDGYTS. The CDR3 DNA sequence: TGTGCCAGCAGTTACCTGACAGGGGATGGCTACACCTCC.

The gene calls are TRBV25-1 and TRBJ2-1; possibly TRBD2 for D (5 bases). Germline lookup yields CDR1 MGHDK and CDR2 SYGVNS. Trimming left V 6 bases short and J 4 bases short, with 7 bases between. The CDR3 consists of 12 residues. In DNA form, the CDR3 reads TGTGCCAGCAGGAGGACTTACAATGAGCAGTTCTTC. Protein sequence: CASRRTYNEQFF.

The J gene is TRBJ1-1, the V gene TRBV6-6, with TRBD1 as a possible D gene (6 bases). Looked up from germline, CDR1 is MNHNY and CDR2 is SVGAGI (reference sequence). Trimming stripped 6 bases from V and 1 base from J, with 9 bases between. This CDR3 has 13 amino acids. This CDR3 is CASSPQGNTEAFF. CDR3 bases: TGTGCCAGCAGCCCACAGGGGAACACTGAAGCTTTCTTT.

This chain uses TRBV20-1 with TRBJ1-1; 9 bases map to TRBD1. This CDR3 comprises 12 residues. V gave up 6 bases and J gave up 9 bases; unmatched junction bases: 8. Looked up from germline, CDR1 is DFQATT and CDR2 is SNEGSKA (reference sequence). The CDR3: CSAKRGTGKAFF. The DNA for the CDR3 is TGCAGTGCAAAGAGGGGGACAGGGAAAGCTTTCTTT.

The table lists this clonotype with a few counts. The V gene is TRBV4-3, the J gene TRBJ2-1, with D possibly TRBD2 on 6 matching bases. The length of the CDR3 is 14 residues. Trimming stripped 4 bases from V and 10 bases from J, with 17 bases between. Germline loops: CDR1 LGHNA, CDR2 YSLEER. CDR3 nucleotide sequence: TGCGCCAGCAGCCCTCTGGGAGCGGGTGGAGAGCAGTTCTTC. Its translation is CASSPLGAGGEQFF.

The chain carries TRBV27 and TRBJ2-2; perhaps TRBD2 as D (6 bases). The V end was cut by 5 bases, the J end by 8 bases, with 12 bases between. CDR1 and CDR2 from the germline V gene are MNHEY and SMNVEV (reference sequence). This CDR3 region has 13 residues. The CDR3 sequence is CASSGDLAGELFF. DNA of the CDR3: TGTGCCAGCAGTGGGGACTTGGCTGGGGAGCTGTTTTTT.

This clonotype turned up a few times. This chain uses TRBV6-2 or TRBV6-3 with TRBJ2-1; a weak D match, TRBD1 (6 bases). The CDR3 extends over 13 amino acids. CDR1 and CDR2 (germline): MNHEY, SVGEGT. V was pared by 10 bases and J by 7 bases, with 17 bases between. The CDR3 DNA follows: TGTGCCACCTCTTGGGGGCGTTTGAATGAGCAGTTCTTC. This encodes CATSWGRLNEQFF.

V and J are TRBV7-9 and TRBJ1-2; the D gene is possibly TRBD1 (6 bases). The germline CDR1 and CDR2 sequences are SEHNR and FQNEAQ (reference sequence). The germline V and J ends were trimmed by 5 bases and 7 bases, with 17 bases remaining between them. This CDR3 spans 14 amino acids. The DNA of the CDR3 is TGTGCCAGCAGCCGTGGAACAGGGAGTGTTGGCTACACCTTC. It yields the protein CASSRGTGSVGYTF.